Each of the 12 T cell receptor beta chains below was sequenced from the same sample in a study of T cells in Graves' hyperthyroidism and ophthalmopathy. Authors of the study amplified TCR beta CDR3 regions from RNA transcripts. An initial round of RT-PCR targeting the TCR CDR3 relied on the HTBI primer set. TCRdb passed the multiplex PCR reads through MiXCR, listing each CDR3 protein once. The table shows fewer than 300,000 distinct CDR3 sequences, with around 25% occurring only once. Sequencing was carried out using blood. The receptors originated from a man aged 35-49 years with Graves' hyperthyroidism that later progressed to Graves' ophthalmopathy.

This clonotype was seen at least ten times. The chain joins TRBV13 to TRBJ1-5, with D perhaps TRBD1 (5 bases). CDR3 length: 13 amino acids. V was pared by 5 bases and J by 4 bases, with 9 bases between. CDR1 is PRHDT, CDR2 FYEKMQ, per germline (reference sequence). The CDR3: CASSRGPNQPQHF. The CDR3 region has the DNA TGTGCCAGCAGCAGGGGCCCGAATCAGCCCCAGCATTTT.

V usage is TRBV20-1 and J usage is TRBJ2-7, with 9 bases identical to TRBD1. V lost 6 bases to trimming and J lost 5 bases; unmatched junction nucleotides: 8. CDR3 size: 13 residues. From germline, CDR1 is DFQATT and CDR2 SNEGSKA (reference sequence). The CDR3 nucleotides are TGCAGTGCCATTGGGGACAGGGAAGACGAGCAGTACTTC. This codes for CSAIGDREDEQYF.

At least ten counts were recorded for this clonotype. J is TRBJ2-2 and V is TRBV9; 7 positions agree with TRBD2. The ends lost 2 bases at V and 2 bases at J; junction bases unmatched: 6. Germline CDR1 reads SGDLS; CDR2 reads YYNGEE. This CDR3 spans 16 amino acids. CDR3 amino acids: CASSVGSSGNTGELFF. The CDR3 bases are TGTGCCAGCAGCGTTGGATCTAGCGGAAACACCGGGGAGCTGTTTTTT.

The sample holds many counts of this clonotype. The chain is built from TRBV6-5 and TRBJ2-7, with D possibly TRBD1 on 5 matching bases. CDR1 and CDR2 from the germline V gene are MNHEY and SVGAGI. This CDR3 region has 14 residues. V lost 2 bases to trimming and J lost 0 bases, with 8 bases between them. CDR3 sequence (DNA): TGTGCCAGCAGTTACCGTAGGGGCTCCTACGAGCAGTACTTC. This sequence encodes CASSYRRGSYEQYF.

The table lists this clonotype with a few counts. The chain is built from TRBV12-3 or TRBV12-4 and TRBJ2-7; possibly TRBD1 for D (6 bases). Between the trimmed V and J ends, which lost 6 bases and 4 bases, there was a span of 10 bases. The CDR3 has 12 residues. In DNA form, the CDR3 reads TGTGCCAGCAGGACGGACAGTTACGAGCAGTACTTC. Protein sequence: CASRTDSYEQYF.

This clonotype was recorded many times. V and J are TRBV6-1 and TRBJ2-7, with 8 nucleotides matching TRBD1. The junction had 7 bases not matched to a gene; V was cut back by 4 bases and J by 2 bases. There are 15 residues in the CDR3. Germline loops: CDR1 MNHNS, CDR2 SASEGT. The CDR3 protein is CASSGTGGATYEQYF. CDR3 DNA: TGTGCCAGCAGTGGTACAGGGGGTGCGACCTACGAGCAGTACTTC.

V is TRBV12-3 or TRBV12-4 and J is TRBJ1-1; 9 bases map to TRBD1. The CDR3 extends over 15 amino acids. The V and J ends lost 4 bases and 7 bases, in that order; junction bases with no gene match: 10. This chain's CDR3 is CASSSRDRVYDEAFF. As DNA, the CDR3 is TGTGCCAGCAGTTCCAGGGACAGGGTTTATGATGAAGCTTTCTTT.

The J gene is TRBJ2-1, the V gene TRBV24-1; weak D call: TRBD1 (5 bases). Germline assignment: CDR1 KGHDR and CDR2 SFDVKD. The CDR3 is 14 residues long. The V end lost 7 bases, the J end lost 6 bases, and 15 bases lay between the germline ends. The CDR3 DNA reads as TGTGCCACCAGCTCCAGGGATCCCCTCAATGAGCAGTTCTTC. Translation gives CATSSRDPLNEQFF.

The sample holds many counts of this clonotype. J is TRBJ2-5 and V is TRBV5-1, with 7 bases lining up with TRBD1. CDR1 and CDR2 (germline): SGHRS, YFSETQ. The CDR3 consists of 15 residues. The V gene end was trimmed by 2 bases and the J gene end by 2 bases; junction bases not matched to a gene: 6. CDR3 amino acids: CASSFRPGQQETQYF. In nucleotides, the CDR3 is TGCGCCAGCAGCTTCCGTCCGGGACAGCAAGAGACCCAGTACTTC.

This clonotype has a count of ten or more. The chain carries TRBV27 and TRBJ2-2; D not certain. This CDR3 contains 13 residues. V was clipped by 3 bases and J by 5 bases, with 7 bases between them. Germline lookup yields CDR1 MNHEY and CDR2 SMNVEV (reference sequence). The CDR3 bases are TGTGCCAGCAGTTTTACTTTAACCGGGGAGCTGTTTTTT. Translating gives CASSFTLTGELFF.

This clonotype was detected ten times or more. This rearrangement joins TRBV7-8 to TRBJ2-5; D possibly corresponds to TRBD2 (5 bases). The CDR3 extends over 15 amino acids. Germline CDR1 SGHVS, CDR2 FQNEAQ. With 2 bases removed from V and 1 base from J, the gap between germline ends came to 11 bases. The CDR3 here is CASSLRRSGQETQYF. DNA of the CDR3: TGTGCCAGCAGCTTAAGAAGGAGCGGCCAAGAGACCCAGTACTTC.

The rearrangement links TRBV12-3 or TRBV12-4 to TRBJ1-1; TRBD1 aligns across 10 bases. The ends lost 6 bases at V and 0 bases at J; junction bases unmatched: 4. CDR3 length: 15 residues. The CDR3 here is CASRRQGAVNTEAFF. The CDR3 nucleotides are TGTGCCAGCAGGAGACAGGGGGCGGTGAACACTGAAGCTTTCTTT.